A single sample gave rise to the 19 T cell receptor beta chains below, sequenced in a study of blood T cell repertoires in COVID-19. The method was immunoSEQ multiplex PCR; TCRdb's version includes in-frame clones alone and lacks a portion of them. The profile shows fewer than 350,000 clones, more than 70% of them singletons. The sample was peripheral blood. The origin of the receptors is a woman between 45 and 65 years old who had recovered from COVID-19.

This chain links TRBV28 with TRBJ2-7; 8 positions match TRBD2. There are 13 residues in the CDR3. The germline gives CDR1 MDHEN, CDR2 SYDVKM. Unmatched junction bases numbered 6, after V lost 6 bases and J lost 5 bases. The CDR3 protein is CASRSGGINEQYF. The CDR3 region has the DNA TGTGCCAGCAGATCGGGAGGGATCAACGAGCAGTACTTC.

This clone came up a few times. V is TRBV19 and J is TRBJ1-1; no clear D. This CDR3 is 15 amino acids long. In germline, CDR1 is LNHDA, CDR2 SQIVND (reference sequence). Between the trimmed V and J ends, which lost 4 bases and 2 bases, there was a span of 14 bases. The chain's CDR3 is CASSRGIFLNTEAFF. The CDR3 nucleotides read TGTGCCAGTAGTAGAGGGATTTTTTTAAACACTGAAGCTTTCTTT.

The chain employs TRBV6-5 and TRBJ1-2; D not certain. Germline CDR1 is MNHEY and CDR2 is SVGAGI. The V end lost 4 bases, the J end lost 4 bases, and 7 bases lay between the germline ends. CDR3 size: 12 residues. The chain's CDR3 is CASSSEGYGYTF. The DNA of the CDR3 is TGTGCCAGCAGTTCAGAGGGCTATGGCTACACCTTC.

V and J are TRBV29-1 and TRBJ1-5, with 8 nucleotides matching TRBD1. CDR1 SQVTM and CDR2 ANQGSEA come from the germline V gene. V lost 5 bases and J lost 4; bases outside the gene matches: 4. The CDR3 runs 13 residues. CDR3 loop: CSVSQGANQPQHF. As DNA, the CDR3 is TGCAGCGTTAGTCAGGGGGCAAATCAGCCCCAGCATTTT. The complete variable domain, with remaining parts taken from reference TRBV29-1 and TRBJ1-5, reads SAVISQKPSRDICQRGTSLTIQCQVDSQVTMMFWYRQQPGQSLTLIATANQGSEATYESGFVIDKFPISRPNLTFSTLTVSNMSPEDSSIYLCSVSQGANQPQHFGDGTRLSIL.

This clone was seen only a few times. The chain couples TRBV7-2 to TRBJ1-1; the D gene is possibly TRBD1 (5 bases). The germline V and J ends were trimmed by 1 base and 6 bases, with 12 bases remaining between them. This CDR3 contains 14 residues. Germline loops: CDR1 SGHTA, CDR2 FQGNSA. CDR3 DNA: TGTGCCAGCAGCTTAGAAGGGGCTATTCCTGAAGCTTTCTTT. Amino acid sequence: CASSLEGAIPEAFF.

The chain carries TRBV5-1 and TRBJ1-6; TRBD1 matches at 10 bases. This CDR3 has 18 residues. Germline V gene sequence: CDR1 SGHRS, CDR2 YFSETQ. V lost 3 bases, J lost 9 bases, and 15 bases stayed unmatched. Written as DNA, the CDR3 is TGCGCCAGCAGCTGGAATCCGGGACAGGGGTCCGATAGTTCACCCCTCCACTTT. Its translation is CASSWNPGQGSDSSPLHF.

CDR3 sequence (DNA): TGTGCCATCAGTACGACAGGGGCGGGAAGTGAAGCTTTCTTT. This codes for CAISTTGAGSEAFF. The rearrangement links TRBV10-3 to TRBJ1-1; 8 bases are shared with TRBD1. Germline assignment: CDR1 ENHRY and CDR2 SYGVKD. The CDR3 is 14 amino acids. The junction had 9 bases not matched to a gene; V was cut back by 5 bases and J by 7 bases.

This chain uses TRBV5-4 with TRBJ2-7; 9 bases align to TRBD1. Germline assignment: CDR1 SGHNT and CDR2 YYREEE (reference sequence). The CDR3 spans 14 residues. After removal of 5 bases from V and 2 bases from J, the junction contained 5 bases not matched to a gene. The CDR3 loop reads CASSLQGAPYEQYF. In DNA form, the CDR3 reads TGTGCCAGCAGTTTACAGGGGGCCCCCTACGAGCAGTACTTC. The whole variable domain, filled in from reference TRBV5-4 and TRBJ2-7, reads ETGVTQSPTHLIKTRGQQVTLRCSSQSGHNTVSWYQQALGQGPQFIFQYYREEENGRGNFPPRFSGLQFPNYSSELNVNALELDDSALYLCASSLQGAPYEQYFGPGTRLTVT.

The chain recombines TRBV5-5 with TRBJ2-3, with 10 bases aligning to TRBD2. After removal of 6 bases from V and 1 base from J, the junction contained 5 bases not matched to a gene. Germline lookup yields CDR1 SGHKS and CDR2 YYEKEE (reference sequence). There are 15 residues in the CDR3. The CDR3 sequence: CASNLLAGGTDTQYF. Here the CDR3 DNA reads TGTGCCAGCAACCTCCTAGCGGGGGGCACAGATACGCAGTATTTT.

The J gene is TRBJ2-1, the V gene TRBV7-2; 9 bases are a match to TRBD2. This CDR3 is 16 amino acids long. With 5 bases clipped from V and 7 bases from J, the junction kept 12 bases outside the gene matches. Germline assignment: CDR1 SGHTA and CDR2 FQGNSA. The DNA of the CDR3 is TGTGCCAGCAGCCCCGCGTGGGCTAGCGGGGTAAATGAGCAGTTCTTC. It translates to CASSPAWASGVNEQFF.

The CDR3 region is CASSVRDEKLFF. The CDR3 DNA sequence: TGTGCCAGTAGTGTCCGGGATGAAAAACTGTTTTTT. The chain has TRBV19 and TRBJ1-4; D remains ambiguous. Trimming stripped 5 bases from V and 6 bases from J, with 7 bases between. The CDR3 is 12 amino acids. Germline V gene sequence: CDR1 LNHDA, CDR2 SQIVND (reference sequence). Looking up the rest from reference TRBV19 and TRBJ1-4 gives the full variable domain: DGGITQSPKYLFRKEGQNVTLSCEQNLNHDAMYWYRQDPGQGLRLIYYSQIVNDFQKGDIAEGYSVSREKKESFPLTVTSAQKNPTAFYLCASSVRDEKLFFGSGTQLSVL.

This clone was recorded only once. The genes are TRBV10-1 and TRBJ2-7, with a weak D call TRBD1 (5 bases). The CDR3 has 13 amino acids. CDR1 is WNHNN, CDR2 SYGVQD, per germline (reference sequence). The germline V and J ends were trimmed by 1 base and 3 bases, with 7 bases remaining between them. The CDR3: CASSEYRNYEQYF. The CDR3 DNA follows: TGCGCCAGCAGTGAGTACAGGAACTACGAGCAGTACTTC.

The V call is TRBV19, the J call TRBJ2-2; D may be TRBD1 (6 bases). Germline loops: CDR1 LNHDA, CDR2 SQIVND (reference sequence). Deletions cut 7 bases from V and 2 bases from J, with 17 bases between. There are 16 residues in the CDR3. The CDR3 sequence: CASIPWAGANTGELFF. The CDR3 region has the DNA TGTGCCAGTATACCCTGGGCAGGGGCAAACACCGGGGAGCTGTTTTTT.

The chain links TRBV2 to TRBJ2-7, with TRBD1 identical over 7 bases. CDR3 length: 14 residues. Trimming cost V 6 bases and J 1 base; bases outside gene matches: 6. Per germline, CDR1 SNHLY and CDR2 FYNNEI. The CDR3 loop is CASSQTGQSYEQYF. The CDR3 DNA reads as TGTGCCAGCAGCCAAACGGGACAGTCCTACGAGCAGTACTTC.

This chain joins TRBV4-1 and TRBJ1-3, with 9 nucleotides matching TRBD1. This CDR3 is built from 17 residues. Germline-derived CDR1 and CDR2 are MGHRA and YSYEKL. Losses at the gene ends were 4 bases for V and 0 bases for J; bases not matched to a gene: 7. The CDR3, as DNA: TGCGCCAGCAGCCGCGGACAGGGGCTTAACTCTGGAAACACCATATATTTT. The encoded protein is CASSRGQGLNSGNTIYF.

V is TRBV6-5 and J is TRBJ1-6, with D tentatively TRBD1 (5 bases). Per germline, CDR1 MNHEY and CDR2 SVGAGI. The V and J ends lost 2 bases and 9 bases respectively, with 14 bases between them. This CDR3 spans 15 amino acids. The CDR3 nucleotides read TGTGCCAGCAGTTACGGGGGGGTGAAGGGTTCACCCCTCCACTTT. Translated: CASSYGGVKGSPLHF.

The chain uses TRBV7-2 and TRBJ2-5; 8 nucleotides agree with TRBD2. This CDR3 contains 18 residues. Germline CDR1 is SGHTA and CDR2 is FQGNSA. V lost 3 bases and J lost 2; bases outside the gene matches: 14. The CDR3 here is CASSFQGGAGGVQETQYF. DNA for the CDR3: TGTGCCAGCAGCTTTCAAGGTGGGGCGGGGGGAGTTCAAGAGACCCAGTACTTC.

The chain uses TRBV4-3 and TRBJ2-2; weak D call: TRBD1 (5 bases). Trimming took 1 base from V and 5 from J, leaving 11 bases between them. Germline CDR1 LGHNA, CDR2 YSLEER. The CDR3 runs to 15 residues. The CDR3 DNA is TGCGCCAGCAGCCAAGGAAACAGGATTACCGGGGAGCTGTTTTTT. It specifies CASSQGNRITGELFF.

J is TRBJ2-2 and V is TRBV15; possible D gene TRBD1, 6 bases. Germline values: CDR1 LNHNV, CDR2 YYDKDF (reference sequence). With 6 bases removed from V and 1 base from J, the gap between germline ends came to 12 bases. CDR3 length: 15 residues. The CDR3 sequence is CATRPPGQNTGELFF. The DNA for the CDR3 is TGTGCCACCAGGCCCCCGGGACAGAACACCGGGGAGCTGTTTTTT.